Below are 22 T cell receptor beta chains sequenced from a single sample in a study of blood T cells in healthy people across ages. A second PCR, run for about 7 to 12 cycles, used a sample-barcoded 5' primer plus a J-beta primer mix. MiXCR was run by TCRdb on the 5' RACE reads, yielding one entry per CDR3 protein. The table includes some 1.4 million distinct CDR3 sequences, about 43% detected once. The sequencing sample was made of blood. Source of these receptors: a young woman in good health.

The chain employs TRBV9 and TRBJ2-3; 12 nucleotides agree with TRBD2. The CDR3 sequence is 19 residues long. The trim removed 3 bases at V and 6 bases at J, leaving 17 bases unmatched. Per germline, CDR1 SGDLS and CDR2 YYNGEE. Here the CDR3 DNA reads TGTGCCAGCAGCGGACCGCCGGGACTAGCGGGTGGACTTAGGGATACGCAGTATTTT. Its translation: CASSGPPGLAGGLRDTQYF.

The rearrangement joins TRBV29-1 to TRBJ1-2; D ambiguous. CDR3 size: 13 residues. The V and J ends lost 3 bases and 2 bases respectively, with 10 bases between them. Germline V gene data show CDR1 as SQVTM and CDR2 as ANQGSEA. The CDR3 DNA sequence: TGCAGCGTTGAGTCGGACGCAAACTATGGCTACACCTTC. Its protein product is CSVESDANYGYTF. The full variable domain, in which reference TRBV29-1 and TRBJ1-2 provide the parts outside the CDR3, is SAVISQKPSRDICQRGTSLTIQCQVDSQVTMMFWYRQQPGQSLTLIATANQGSEATYESGFVIDKFPISRPNLTFSTLTVSNMSPEDSSIYLCSVESDANYGYTFGSGTRLTVV.

This clonotype was observed a few times. V usage is TRBV7-8 and J usage is TRBJ2-1; TRBD2 matches 11 bases. The CDR3 has 21 residues. Trimming cost V 1 base and J 0 bases; bases outside gene matches: 14. Germline CDR1 SGHVS, CDR2 FQNEAQ. The CDR3 here is CASSLGGLGLAGWSSYNEQFF. CDR3 nucleotide sequence: TGTGCCAGCAGCTTAGGGGGACTAGGACTAGCGGGTTGGAGCTCCTACAATGAGCAGTTCTTC.

The rearrangement joins TRBV7-9 to TRBJ2-1, with 10 positions matching TRBD2. Germline V gives CDR1 SEHNR, CDR2 FQNEAQ (reference sequence). The CDR3 contains 16 residues. V gave up 1 base and J gave up 1 base; unmatched junction bases: 1. CDR3 nucleotide sequence: TGTGCCAGCAGCTTAGAACTAGCGGGATCCTACAATGAGCAGTTCTTC. This gives the protein CASSLELAGSYNEQFF.

V is TRBV15 and J is TRBJ2-4, with TRBD2 identical over 7 bases. The ends lost 5 bases at V and 8 bases at J; junction bases unmatched: 12. Germline V lookup: CDR1 LNHNV, CDR2 YYDKDF (reference sequence). There are 15 residues in the CDR3. The CDR3 DNA reads as TGTGCCACCAGCCCCTCATCAGGAGGGAGGGACATTCAGTACTTC. Protein: CATSPSSGGRDIQYF.

This clonotype was found a few times. The genes are TRBV13 and TRBJ1-2; no firm D call. Germline values: CDR1 PRHDT, CDR2 FYEKMQ (reference sequence). Trimming took off 0 bases at V and 3 bases at J, with 11 bases between the two ends. The CDR3 covers 15 residues. This CDR3 reads CASSLGQDGYYGYTF. The DNA for the CDR3 is TGTGCCAGCAGCTTAGGCCAAGACGGTTACTATGGCTACACCTTC.

The chain uses TRBV20-1 and TRBJ2-7, with 11 bases identical to TRBD2. Germline CDR1 reads DFQATT; CDR2 reads SNEGSKA (reference sequence). V lost 5 bases and J lost 9; bases outside the gene matches: 12. The CDR3 length is 14 residues. CDR3 protein: CSAPTLAGGPVQYF. CDR3 nucleotides: TGCAGTGCTCCAACCTTAGCGGGAGGGCCTGTGCAGTACTTC.

The genes are TRBV12-3 or TRBV12-4 and TRBJ2-7; 11 bases agree with TRBD1. The trim removed 5 bases at V and 5 bases at J, leaving 8 bases unmatched. The CDR3 has 15 amino acids. This CDR3 reads CASSTRTGGFHEQYF. In DNA form, the CDR3 reads TGTGCCAGCAGTACCCGGACAGGGGGCTTCCACGAGCAGTACTTC.

This chain connects TRBV12-3 or TRBV12-4 to TRBJ2-2, with D possibly being TRBD2 (5 bases). The V end was cut by 4 bases, the J end by 5 bases, with 17 bases between. The CDR3 consists of 16 residues. CDR3 in amino acids: CASSSRLAPGTGELFF. In DNA form, the CDR3 reads TGTGCCAGCAGTTCCCGACTGGCCCCGGGGACCGGGGAGCTGTTTTTT.

A few counts support this clonotype. The rearrangement joins TRBV5-1 to TRBJ1-2; D ambiguous. The ends were cut back, 0 bases at V and 3 bases at J, with 12 bases in the middle. The CDR3 sequence is 15 residues long. In germline, CDR1 is SGHRS, CDR2 YFSETQ. CDR3 in DNA: TGCGCCAGCAGCTTGGAGGGTTATACAGACTATGGCTACACCTTC. Residues: CASSLEGYTDYGYTF. Variable domain in full (rest from reference TRBV5-1 and TRBJ1-2): KAGVTQTPRYLIKTRGQQVTLSCSPISGHRSVSWYQQTPGQGLQFLFEYFSETQRNKGNFPGRFSGRQFSNSRSEMNVSTLELGDSALYLCASSLEGYTDYGYTFGSGTRLTVV.

This clonotype was found a few times. The rearrangement uses TRBV28 and TRBJ2-5, with 9 nucleotides matching TRBD1. TRBJ2-7 matches the DNA end more closely, so the J call is doubtful. This CDR3 is 14 amino acids long. The germline CDR1 and CDR2 sequences are MDHEN and SYDVKM. The DNA for the CDR3 is TGTGCCAGCAGCGGACCGACAGGGGGCTACGAGCAGTACTTC. This gives the protein CASSGPTGGYEQYF.

This clonotype was observed a handful of times. Since a much larger clone is just one base distant, this may be a read error. The V and J genes are TRBV10-1 and TRBJ1-2; D is undetermined. Germline V CDR1 and CDR2: WNHNN, SYGVQD (reference sequence). V dropped 4 bases and J dropped 4 bases, with 22 bases sitting between them. This CDR3 is built from 17 residues. CDR3 region: CASSGIRALQTTYGYTF. The CDR3, as DNA: TGCGCCAGCAGTGGAATAAGGGCACTGCAGACGACCTATGGCTACACCTTC.

The chain is built from TRBV4-2 and TRBJ2-2, with 7 bases fitting TRBD2. Germline loops: CDR1 LGHNA, CDR2 YNFKEQ. This CDR3 has 15 amino acids. V shed 2 bases, J shed 5 bases, and the junction held 5 bases outside the gene matches. The CDR3 DNA follows: TGTGCCAGCAGCCAATGGCGGGAGAATACCGGGGAGCTGTTTTTT. Its translation: CASSQWRENTGELFF.

The chain recombines TRBV27 with TRBJ2-5, with 13 bases that match TRBD2. CDR1 is MNHEY and CDR2 is SMNVEV in the germline V gene (reference sequence). The CDR3 has 15 amino acids. The junction had 3 bases not matched to a gene; V was cut back by 6 bases and J by 2 bases. The CDR3: CASRLAGGFQETQYF. For the CDR3, the DNA is TGTGCCAGCAGACTAGCGGGAGGGTTTCAAGAGACCCAGTACTTC.

The gene calls are TRBV7-9 and TRBJ1-2; D remains ambiguous. CDR1 is SEHNR, CDR2 FQNEAQ, per germline (reference sequence). CDR3 length equals 13 residues. V was shortened by 11 bases and J by 3 bases, with 16 bases between the two germline ends. The CDR3 DNA reads as TGTGCCTGCGTCAGGATCGGGGACTATGGCTACACCTTC. Its translation: CACVRIGDYGYTF.

This clonotype was seen a few times. This chain uses TRBV3-1 with TRBJ1-1, with 7 bases identical to TRBD1. This CDR3 comprises 15 residues. V lost 4 bases to trimming and J lost 4 bases; unmatched junction nucleotides: 9. Germline CDR1 LGHDT, CDR2 YNNKEL (reference sequence). The CDR3 loop reads CASSPGKGAFTEAFF. The CDR3 nucleotides read TGTGCCAGCAGCCCCGGGAAGGGGGCCTTCACTGAAGCTTTCTTT.

The table lists this clonotype with many counts. At one end the junction does not follow the germline gene, possibly because of a read error. This rearrangement joins TRBV5-1 to TRBJ2-1; 8 bases are shared with TRBD2. The CDR3 runs 15 residues. CDR1 is SGHRS and CDR2 is YFSETQ in the germline V gene. The CDR3 spells CASSLSGTSYNEQFF. The CDR3 nucleotides are TGTGCCAGTAGCCTTAGCGGGACCTCCTACAATGAGCAGTTCTTC.

This clonotype appeared a single time. The CDR3 bases are TGTGCCAGCAGCGTAAGTCCAGGGGGCGAGTACGAGCAGTACTTC. Translated: CASSVSPGGEYEQYF. The chain employs TRBV9 and TRBJ2-7, with 8 bases lining up with TRBD1. V was clipped by 1 base and J by 4 bases; unmatched bases: 7. Per germline, CDR1 SGDLS and CDR2 YYNGEE. The CDR3 length is 15 residues.

The genes are TRBV7-9 and TRBJ2-2; 7 nucleotides match TRBD2. V was pared by 1 base and J by 2 bases, with 10 bases of the junction left unmatched. CDR1 is SEHNR and CDR2 is FQNEAQ in the germline V gene (reference sequence). The CDR3 loop spans 18 amino acids. As DNA, the CDR3 is TGTGCCAGCAGCTTAGTTGTGTTGGCGGGAGTAAACACCGGGGAGCTGTTTTTT. The encoded protein is CASSLVVLAGVNTGELFF.

This clonotype was found once. The rearrangement uses TRBV30 and TRBJ2-6; D ambiguous. This CDR3 contains 13 residues. Trimming left V 4 bases short and J 2 bases short, with 6 bases between. The V gene's germline CDR1 is GTSNPN and CDR2 SVGIG (reference sequence). The CDR3 sequence is CAWNEAGANVLTF. The CDR3 nucleotides are TGTGCCTGGAACGAAGCTGGGGCCAACGTCCTGACTTTC.

V is TRBV28 and J is TRBJ2-1; perhaps TRBD1 as D (6 bases). The DNA end favors TRBJ2-7, so the J call may be wrong. Germline V gene lookup returns CDR1 MDHEN and CDR2 SYDVKM. The CDR3 covers 13 residues. CDR3 region: CASSYRAYNEQYF. DNA of the CDR3: TGTGCCAGCAGTTACAGGGCCTACAATGAGCAGTACTTC.

This clonotype was observed a few times. The gene calls are TRBV3-1 and TRBJ2-1; TRBD2 matches at 10 bases. V lost 5 bases and J lost 5; bases outside the gene matches: 9. CDR1 and CDR2 (germline): LGHDT, YNNKEL (reference sequence). The CDR3 has 16 amino acids. The CDR3 DNA follows: TGTGCCAGCAGCTCTATGGGGACTAGCGATAACAATGAGCAGTTCTTC. Its translation: CASSSMGTSDNNEQFF.